What follows is one T cell receptor beta chain and its context. Its antigen is currently unknown. The source of the sample is a study of long-term antiretroviral therapy in people with HIV. People in the study who had HIV all got their treatment in the United States. Study-wide points: Post-treatment diversity went higher with ART but stayed below transplant donor controls. The study lacked data on ART adherence, viral resistance or therapy changes.

The germline V gene has CDR1 MGHDK and CDR2 SYGVNS. The V end lost 4 bases, the J end lost 5 bases, and 10 bases lay between the germline ends. The CDR3 contains 13 residues. It was version v3.0 of the immunoSEQ assay that was run at survey level. Produced via immunoSEQ multiplex PCR; TCRdb's table is partial and in-frame only. Altogether some 40,000 clones are present, roughly nine tenths being singletons, with the ten largest covering more than 4%. The sample in question was unsorted PBMCs, obtained 1.2 years after starting antiretroviral therapy. This sequence was found in a woman in her 50s with HIV. The chain is built from TRBV25-1 and TRBJ2-3, with a possible D match to TRBD2 (6 bases). The CDR3 sequence: CASSVWGVDTQYF. The CDR3 DNA reads as TGTGCCAGCAGTGTATGGGGGGTAGATACGCAGTATTTT.